Presented here are 29 T cell receptor beta chains from one specimen sequenced in a study of cytomegalovirus exposure and HLA in healthy donors. Use of 60 Vbeta and 13 Jbeta primers characterized the PCR. TCRdb keeps only in-frame clones here, not all; method: immunoSEQ multiplex PCR. The listing contains 120,000 or so clones. The source material was PBMCs. The source of these receptors is a man aged 18-30 years in good health and CMV-seronegative.

The V call is TRBV9, the J call TRBJ1-1, with 12 bases identical to TRBD1. The CDR3 has 15 amino acids. The J segment lost 4 bases and the V segment lost 6 bases, leaving 7 bases of the junction unmatched. Germline values: CDR1 SGDLS, CDR2 YYNGEE. CDR3 amino acids: CASTPGQGAGTEAFF. CDR3 DNA: TGTGCCAGCACCCCGGGACAGGGGGCGGGCACTGAAGCTTTCTTT.

CDR3 DNA: TGTGCCAGCAGCTTAGACGAGGGCGGGAGAAAAGACTCCTACGAGCAGTACTTC. As protein: CASSLDEGGRKDSYEQYF. The V call is TRBV7-2, the J call TRBJ2-7, with 7 bases fitting TRBD2. The CDR3 loop spans 18 amino acids. Germline V gene data show CDR1 as SGHTA and CDR2 as FQGNSA. The junction had 12 bases not matched to a gene; V was cut back by 1 base and J by 0 bases.

As DNA, the CDR3 is TGTGCCAGCAGCTCTAGCGTTAGGACTAGCGGGGTTGAGACCCAGTACTTC. This codes for CASSSSVRTSGVETQYF. This sequence joins TRBV13 and TRBJ2-5; 12 nucleotides match TRBD2. V dropped 4 bases and J dropped 5; count of bases not matched to a gene: 11. Germline assignment: CDR1 PRHDT and CDR2 FYEKMQ (reference sequence). The CDR3 totals 17 residues.

The J gene is TRBJ2-1, the V gene TRBV30; a possible D gene is TRBD1 (5 bases). V was pared by 4 bases and J by 3 bases, with 19 bases between. The CDR3 consists of 16 residues. Germline CDR1 reads GTSNPN; CDR2 reads SVGIG (reference sequence). CDR3 amino acids: CAWTDPLTEFYNEQFF. The CDR3 DNA is TGTGCCTGGACTGACCCCCTGACAGAATTCTACAATGAGCAGTTCTTC.

V usage is TRBV7-9 and J usage is TRBJ1-6; 12 nucleotides agree with TRBD1. Trimming removed 3 bases from V and 9 bases from J; junction bases left unmatched: 12. Germline V gene data show CDR1 as SEHNR and CDR2 as FQNEAQ (reference sequence). The CDR3 has 18 amino acids. The DNA for the CDR3 is TGTGCCAGCAGCTTCGGGGGACAGGGGGCATGGGGGGGTTCACCCCTCCACTTT. It specifies CASSFGGQGAWGGSPLHF.

The rearrangement links TRBV28 to TRBJ2-5; 9 bases agree with TRBD1. The DNA matches TRBJ2-7 better at its end, which makes the J call doubtful. This CDR3 comprises 15 residues. Germline V lookup: CDR1 MDHEN, CDR2 SYDVKM. CDR3 in DNA: TGTGCCAGCAGTTCGGGACAGGGTAACTCCTACGAGCAGTACTTC. This gives the protein CASSSGQGNSYEQYF.

This chain links TRBV12-5 with TRBJ2-7; D is possibly TRBD1 (6 bases). Germline V gene data show CDR1 as LGHNT and CDR2 as FRNRAP. The V end was cut by 7 bases, the J end by 0 bases, with 13 bases between. The CDR3 length is 14 residues. In DNA form, the CDR3 reads TGTGCTAGTGATCCGGGACACCTCTCCTACGAGCAGTACTTC. This sequence encodes CASDPGHLSYEQYF.

V is TRBV9 and J is TRBJ2-1; unclear D gene. Germline values: CDR1 SGDLS, CDR2 YYNGEE. The V end was cut by 0 bases, the J end by 3 bases, with 10 bases between. The CDR3 loop spans 15 amino acids. The CDR3 sequence is CASSVEAVNYNEQFF. CDR3 DNA sequence: TGTGCCAGCAGCGTAGAGGCGGTTAACTACAATGAGCAGTTCTTC.

This chain links TRBV19 with TRBJ1-2; D gene uncertain. Trimming stripped 6 bases from V and 0 bases from J, with 11 bases between. CDR1 and CDR2 (germline): LNHDA, SQIVND (reference sequence). CDR3 length: 14 amino acids. The DNA for the CDR3 is TGTGCCAGTAGGGCGACTCAAGCTAACTATGGCTACACCTTC. As protein: CASRATQANYGYTF.

The rearrangement uses TRBV6-6 and TRBJ2-6; D remains unclear. The germline CDR1 and CDR2 sequences are MNHNY and SVGAGI (reference sequence). This CDR3 spans 15 amino acids. The germline V and J ends were trimmed by 4 bases and 4 bases, with 11 bases remaining between them. CDR3 loop: CASSLMTVGANVLTF. Written as DNA, the CDR3 is TGTGCCAGCAGTTTAATGACTGTGGGGGCCAACGTCCTGACTTTC.

J is TRBJ2-3 and V is TRBV6-4; D is perhaps TRBD2 (5 bases). The V gene lost 11 bases and the J gene lost 0 bases, with 12 bases spanning the gap. This CDR3 contains 13 residues. Germline values: CDR1 MRHNA, CDR2 SNTAGT. The CDR3: CASSEGSTDTQYF. The CDR3 DNA reads TGTGCCTCCTCCGAGGGCAGCACAGATACGCAGTATTTT.

V gene TRBV6-1 combines with J gene TRBJ2-1; 10 nucleotides match TRBD2. Germline lookup yields CDR1 MNHNS and CDR2 SASEGT. The CDR3 runs to 16 residues. Trimming removed 4 bases from V and 1 base from J; junction bases left unmatched: 4. The CDR3 nucleotides are TGTGCCAGCAGTGTTCGACTAGCGGGTTCCTACAATGAGCAGTTCTTC. As protein: CASSVRLAGSYNEQFF.

CDR3 bases: TGTGCCAGCAGCACGAGCGGGAGGGCTGTGTATGGCTACACCTTC. Encoded protein: CASSTSGRAVYGYTF. This rearrangement joins TRBV5-6 to TRBJ1-2; unclear D gene. The germline V gene has CDR1 SGHDT and CDR2 YYEEEE. V lost 4 bases, J lost 5 bases, and 18 bases lay in between. This CDR3 region has 15 residues.

The chain carries TRBV6-6 and TRBJ1-1; TRBD1 matches at 7 bases. Per germline, CDR1 MNHNY and CDR2 SVGAGI (reference sequence). This CDR3 has 14 amino acids. Unmatched junction bases numbered 4, after V lost 5 bases and J lost 1 base. For the CDR3, the DNA is TGTGCCAGCAGTACCGGGACAGAGAACACTGAAGCTTTCTTT. It translates to CASSTGTENTEAFF.

V is TRBV7-4 and J is TRBJ2-3; the D gene is possibly TRBD2 (7 bases). V was pared by 3 bases and J by 1 base, with 20 bases between. In germline, CDR1 is SGHVT, CDR2 SQSDAQ. The CDR3 consists of 18 residues. The DNA for the CDR3 is TGTGCCAGCAGCTTCCAGGGTGGGGGGGCCCTATGCACAGATACGCAGTATTTT. Its protein product is CASSFQGGGALCTDTQYF. Looking up the rest from reference TRBV7-4 and TRBJ2-3 gives the full variable domain: GAGVSQSPRYKVAKRGRDVALRCDSISGHVTLYWYRQTLGQGSEVLTYSQSDAQRDKSGRPSGRFSAERPERSVSTLKIQRTEQGDSAVYLCASSFQGGGALCTDTQYFGPGTRLTVL.

The V gene is TRBV9, the J gene TRBJ1-1; 7 bases line up with TRBD1. With V trimmed by 2 bases and J by 0 bases, 7 bases remained unmatched. The CDR3 is 16 amino acids. Germline-derived CDR1 and CDR2 are SGDLS and YYNGEE. The CDR3 coding sequence is TGTGCCAGCAGCGTTACAGGGGTAACGGTGAACACTGAAGCTTTCTTT. Its protein is CASSVTGVTVNTEAFF.

J is TRBJ1-1 and V is TRBV30, with D unresolved. In germline, CDR1 is GTSNPN, CDR2 SVGIG (reference sequence). This CDR3 is 13 amino acids long. V was shortened by 6 bases and J by 5 bases, with 16 bases between the two germline ends. The CDR3 DNA is TGTGCCTGCCTACGATCAGGAGGGACTGAAGCTTTCTTT. This translates into CACLRSGGTEAFF.

The chain joins TRBV28 to TRBJ2-2; D perhaps matches TRBD1 (5 bases). This CDR3 contains 14 residues. The germline CDR1 and CDR2 sequences are MDHEN and SYDVKM. Trimming shortened V by 3 bases and J by 5 bases, and 10 bases separated the two germline ends. The DNA for the CDR3 is TGTGCCAGCAGTTTCGGTCAGGGAACCGGGGAGCTGTTTTTT. This gives the protein CASSFGQGTGELFF.

This chain links TRBV9 with TRBJ1-6, with unresolved D. CDR1 is SGDLS and CDR2 is YYNGEE in the germline V gene. The CDR3 consists of 15 residues. V lost 4 bases, J lost 5 bases, and 13 bases lay in between. As DNA, the CDR3 is TGTGCCAGCAGCTCAGAGGTCCACCATAATTCACCCCTCCACTTT. This translates into CASSSEVHHNSPLHF.

CDR3 nucleotides: TGTGCCAGCTCACCCCTTGCCTCCGGGGGGGAGGATGGCTACACCTTC. Translated: CASSPLASGGEDGYTF. The rearrangement uses TRBV18 and TRBJ1-2; D might be TRBD1 (5 bases). The V end was cut by 3 bases, the J end by 6 bases, with 20 bases between. The CDR3 spans 16 residues. CDR1 KGHSH and CDR2 LQKENI come from the germline V gene.

The chain has TRBV7-3 and TRBJ1-6; D unresolved. Germline V lookup: CDR1 SGHTA, CDR2 FQGTGA. The CDR3 is 14 amino acids. The ends were cut back, 4 bases at V and 6 bases at J, with 10 bases in the middle. CDR3 sequence: CASSSMGANSPLHF. The CDR3 bases are TGTGCCAGCAGCTCCATGGGCGCTAATTCACCCCTCCACTTT.

This rearrangement joins TRBV7-8 to TRBJ2-1; D is perhaps TRBD2 (5 bases). The CDR3 is made up of 16 amino acids. V was pared by 1 base and J by 1 base, with 11 bases between. CDR1 is SGHVS and CDR2 is FQNEAQ in the germline V gene. CDR3 coding DNA: TGTGCCAGCAGCTTAGGGACTTTCACTTCCTACAATGAGCAGTTCTTC. Its translation: CASSLGTFTSYNEQFF.

CDR3 bases: TGTGCCAGCTCACCCCGAAGGGCTGTAAGGGGGCTCGATGGCTACACCTTC. Protein sequence: CASSPRRAVRGLDGYTF. The chain has TRBV18 and TRBJ1-2; 7 bases match TRBD1. CDR3 length equals 17 residues. Germline assignment: CDR1 KGHSH and CDR2 LQKENI. The junction had 16 bases not matched to a gene; V was cut back by 3 bases and J by 6 bases.

The chain joins TRBV27 to TRBJ1-2; D gene ambiguous. This CDR3 comprises 14 residues. V dropped 2 bases and J dropped 8 bases, with 15 bases sitting between them. Per the germline V gene, CDR1 is MNHEY and CDR2 is SMNVEV (reference sequence). The DNA for the CDR3 is TGTGCCAGCAGTTTAGCGGGTGGCGGAGGCGGCTACACCTTC. Its translation: CASSLAGGGGGYTF.

This chain joins TRBV6-5 and TRBJ1-3; 9 nucleotides match TRBD1. The germline V gene has CDR1 MNHEY and CDR2 SVGAGI. V shed 6 bases, J shed 2 bases, and the junction held 5 bases outside the gene matches. The CDR3 consists of 15 residues. DNA of the CDR3: TGTGCCAGCAGGCCACAGGGGGCTGCTGGAAACACCATATATTTT. Translated, it gives CASRPQGAAGNTIYF.

The chain joins TRBV27 to TRBJ1-1, with D perhaps matching TRBD1 (5 bases). This CDR3 has 13 amino acids. Trimming removed 2 bases at V and 4 bases at J, with 8 bases between. Germline CDR1 reads MNHEY; CDR2 reads SMNVEV (reference sequence). This CDR3 reads CASSLGGGTEAFF. The CDR3 DNA follows: TGTGCCAGCAGTTTAGGGGGGGGCACTGAAGCTTTCTTT.

The chain recombines TRBV4-1 with TRBJ1-1; D uncertain. CDR1 is MGHRA and CDR2 is YSYEKL in the germline V gene. The V end lost 1 base, the J end lost 8 bases, and 14 bases lay between the germline ends. The CDR3 loop spans 14 amino acids. CDR3 amino acids: CASSQVGIGEEAFF. CDR3 DNA sequence: TGCGCCAGCAGCCAAGTGGGGATCGGGGAGGAAGCTTTCTTT.

To note about this clone: Germline and junction disagree at one end, which may indicate a read error. The rearrangement links TRBV2 to TRBJ1-2; 7 nucleotides match TRBD1. Germline V CDR1 and CDR2: SNHLY, FYNNEI. This CDR3 region has 12 residues. This chain's CDR3 is CASLTWTGLFSF. The DNA of the CDR3 is TGTGCCAGCCTAACCTGGACAGGCCTGTTCTCCTTC.

The J gene is TRBJ1-1, the V gene TRBV10-1; D is possibly TRBD1 (6 bases). This CDR3 region has 13 residues. V gave up 3 bases and J gave up 5 bases, with 10 bases separating them. In germline, CDR1 is WNHNN, CDR2 SYGVQD (reference sequence). CDR3 DNA sequence: TGCGCCAGCAGTGAATTAGGGGGAACTGAAGCTTTCTTT. It codes for CASSELGGTEAFF.